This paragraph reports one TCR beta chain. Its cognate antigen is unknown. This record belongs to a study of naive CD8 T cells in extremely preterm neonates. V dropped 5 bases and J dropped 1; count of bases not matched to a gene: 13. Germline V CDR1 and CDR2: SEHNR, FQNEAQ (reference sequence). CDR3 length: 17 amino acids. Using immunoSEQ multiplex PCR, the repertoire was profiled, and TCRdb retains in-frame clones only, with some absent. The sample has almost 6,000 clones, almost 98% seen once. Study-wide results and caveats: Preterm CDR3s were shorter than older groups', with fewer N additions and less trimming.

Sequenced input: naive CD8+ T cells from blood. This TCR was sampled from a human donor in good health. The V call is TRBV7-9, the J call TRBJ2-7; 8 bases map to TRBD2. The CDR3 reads CASSPAPTSGLSYEQYF. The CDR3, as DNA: TGTGCCAGCAGCCCCGCACCCACTAGCGGATTATCCTACGAGCAGTACTTC.